The sequence of this TCR beta chain was determined in a study of cytomegalovirus exposure and HLA in healthy donors. This clone was counted between two and nine times. No antigen is known for it. Study-wide results and limits: A reported reduction in N-insertions relative to the roughly 710-donor mean was seen in an Asian-associated ancestry cluster in a later analysis. When a later analysis compared HLA-associated TCR beta chains with equally common others, the HLA-associated chains turned out to be more clonally expanded and to have lower generation probabilities.

With 60 Vbeta and 13 Jbeta primers, the PCR was carried out. Profiled with immunoSEQ multiplex PCR; TCRdb holds only in-frame clones, not every one. The sample lists under 110,000 clones, about three quarters occurring once. This CDR3 region has 15 residues. V shed 5 bases and J shed 0 bases, with 14 bases lying between them. From germline, CDR1 is MNHNS and CDR2 SASEGT. The V and J genes are TRBV6-1 and TRBJ2-7; the D gene is possibly TRBD1 (6 bases). The receptor comes from a woman aged 45-60 years in good health and CMV-seropositive. The source material was PBMCs. Here the CDR3 reads CASSPLGDTSYEQYF. Written as DNA, the CDR3 is TGTGCCAGCAGTCCACTGGGGGACACCTCCTACGAGCAGTACTTC.